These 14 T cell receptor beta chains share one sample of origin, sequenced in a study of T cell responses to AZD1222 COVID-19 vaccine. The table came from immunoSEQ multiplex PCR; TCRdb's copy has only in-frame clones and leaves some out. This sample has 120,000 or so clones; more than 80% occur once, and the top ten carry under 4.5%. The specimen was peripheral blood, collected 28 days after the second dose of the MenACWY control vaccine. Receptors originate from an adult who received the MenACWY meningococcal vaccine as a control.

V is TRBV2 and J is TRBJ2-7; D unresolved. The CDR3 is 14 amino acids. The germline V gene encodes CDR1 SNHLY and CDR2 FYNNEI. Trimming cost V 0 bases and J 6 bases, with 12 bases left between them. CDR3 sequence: CASSEALRASEQYF. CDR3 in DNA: TGTGCCAGCAGTGAAGCGCTTAGGGCGAGCGAGCAGTACTTC.

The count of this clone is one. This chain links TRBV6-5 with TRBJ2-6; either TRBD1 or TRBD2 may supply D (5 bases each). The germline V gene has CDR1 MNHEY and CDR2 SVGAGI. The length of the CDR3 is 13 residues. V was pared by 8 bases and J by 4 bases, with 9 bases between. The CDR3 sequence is CASGTTGANVLTF. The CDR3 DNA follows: TGTGCCAGCGGGACCACCGGGGCCAACGTCCTGACTTTC.

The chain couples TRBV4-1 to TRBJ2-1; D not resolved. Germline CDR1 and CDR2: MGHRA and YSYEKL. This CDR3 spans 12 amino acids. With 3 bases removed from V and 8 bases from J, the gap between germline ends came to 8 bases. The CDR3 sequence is CASSHLRDEQFF. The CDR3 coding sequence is TGCGCCAGCAGCCACCTGCGCGATGAGCAGTTCTTC.

The chain's CDR3 is CASSFGRAGGYTF. The CDR3 DNA is TGTGCCAGCAGTTTTGGCAGGGCGGGAGGCTACACCTTC. V usage is TRBV12-3 or TRBV12-4 and J usage is TRBJ1-2; tentative D call: TRBD1 (5 bases). The CDR3 spans 13 residues. With 3 bases removed from V and 8 bases from J, the gap between germline ends came to 13 bases.

The CDR3 region has the DNA TGTGCCATCAGCCCAGACAGGGGCAATCAGCCCCAGCATTTT. It translates to CAISPDRGNQPQHF. The chain is built from TRBV10-3 and TRBJ1-5, with 7 bases fitting TRBD1. The CDR3 has 14 residues. V trimming: 6 bases; J trimming: 2 bases; junction bases outside the gene matches: 4. Germline V lookup: CDR1 ENHRY, CDR2 SYGVKD.

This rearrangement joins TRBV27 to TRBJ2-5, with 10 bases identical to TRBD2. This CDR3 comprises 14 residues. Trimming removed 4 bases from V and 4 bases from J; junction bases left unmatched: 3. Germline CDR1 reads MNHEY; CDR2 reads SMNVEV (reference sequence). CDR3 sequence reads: CASSSLAGAETQYF. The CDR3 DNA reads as TGTGCCAGCAGTTCCCTAGCGGGAGCAGAGACCCAGTACTTC.

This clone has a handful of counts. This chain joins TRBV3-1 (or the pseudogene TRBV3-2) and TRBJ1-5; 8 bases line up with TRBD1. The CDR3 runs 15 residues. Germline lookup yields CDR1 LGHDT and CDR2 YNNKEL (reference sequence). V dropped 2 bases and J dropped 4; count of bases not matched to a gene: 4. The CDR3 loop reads CASSQYRGSNQPQHF. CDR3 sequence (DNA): TGTGCCAGCAGCCAATACAGGGGGTCTAATCAGCCCCAGCATTTT.

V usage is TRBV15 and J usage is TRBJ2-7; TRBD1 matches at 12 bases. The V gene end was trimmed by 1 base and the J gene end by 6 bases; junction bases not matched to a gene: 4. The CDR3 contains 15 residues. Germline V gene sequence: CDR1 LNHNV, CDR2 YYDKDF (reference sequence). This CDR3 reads CATSRAVGQGAEQYF. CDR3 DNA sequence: TGTGCCACCAGCAGAGCGGTGGGACAGGGGGCCGAGCAGTACTTC.

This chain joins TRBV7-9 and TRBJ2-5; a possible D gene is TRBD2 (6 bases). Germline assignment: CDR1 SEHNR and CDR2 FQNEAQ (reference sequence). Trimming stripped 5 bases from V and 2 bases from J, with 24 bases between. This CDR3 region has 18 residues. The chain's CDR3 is CASSPSGRNGGRQETQYF. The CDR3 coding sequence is TGTGCCAGCAGCCCGAGTGGCCGGAACGGGGGTCGACAAGAGACCCAGTACTTC. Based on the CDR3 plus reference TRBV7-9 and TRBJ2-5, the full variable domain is DTGVSQNPRHKITKRGQNVTFRCDPISEHNRLYWYRQTLGQGPEFLTYFQNEAQLEKSRLLSDRFSAERPKGSFSTLEIQRTEQGDSAMYLCASSPSGRNGGRQETQYFGPGTRLLVL.

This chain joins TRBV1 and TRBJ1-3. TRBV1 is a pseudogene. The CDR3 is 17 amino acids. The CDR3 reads CTSSQEYPAPRGNTIYF. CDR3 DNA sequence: TGCACCAGCAGCCAAGAGTATCCCGCACCTCGGGGAAACACCATATATTTT.

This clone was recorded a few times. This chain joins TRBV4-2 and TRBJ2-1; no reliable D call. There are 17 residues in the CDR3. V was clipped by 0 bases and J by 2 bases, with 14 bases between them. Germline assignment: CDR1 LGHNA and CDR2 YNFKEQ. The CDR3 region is CASSQDLETLAYNEQFF. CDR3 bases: TGTGCCAGCAGCCAAGATCTTGAGACCCTAGCCTACAATGAGCAGTTCTTC.

The CDR3 loop reads CASSLAGQGLHGYTF. CDR3 nucleotides: TGTGCCAGCAGCTTAGCGGGACAGGGCCTCCATGGCTACACCTTC. V is TRBV7-9 and J is TRBJ1-2, with 9 bases fitting TRBD1. V lost 0 bases to trimming and J lost 6 bases; unmatched junction nucleotides: 5. From germline, CDR1 is SEHNR and CDR2 FQNEAQ (reference sequence). This CDR3 has 15 residues.

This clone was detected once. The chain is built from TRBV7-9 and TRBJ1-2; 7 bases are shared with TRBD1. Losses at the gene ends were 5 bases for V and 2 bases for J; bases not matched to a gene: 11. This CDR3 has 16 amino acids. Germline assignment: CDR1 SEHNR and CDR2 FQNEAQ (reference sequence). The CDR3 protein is CASSTYGQVLNYGYTF. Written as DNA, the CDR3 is TGTGCCAGCAGCACATACGGACAGGTATTGAACTATGGCTACACCTTC.

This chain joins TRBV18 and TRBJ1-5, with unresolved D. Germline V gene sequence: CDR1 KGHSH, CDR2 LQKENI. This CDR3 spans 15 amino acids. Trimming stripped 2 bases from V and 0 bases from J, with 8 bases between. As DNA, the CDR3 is TGTGCCAGCTCACCATCCGGATATAGCAATCAGCCCCAGCATTTT. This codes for CASSPSGYSNQPQHF.